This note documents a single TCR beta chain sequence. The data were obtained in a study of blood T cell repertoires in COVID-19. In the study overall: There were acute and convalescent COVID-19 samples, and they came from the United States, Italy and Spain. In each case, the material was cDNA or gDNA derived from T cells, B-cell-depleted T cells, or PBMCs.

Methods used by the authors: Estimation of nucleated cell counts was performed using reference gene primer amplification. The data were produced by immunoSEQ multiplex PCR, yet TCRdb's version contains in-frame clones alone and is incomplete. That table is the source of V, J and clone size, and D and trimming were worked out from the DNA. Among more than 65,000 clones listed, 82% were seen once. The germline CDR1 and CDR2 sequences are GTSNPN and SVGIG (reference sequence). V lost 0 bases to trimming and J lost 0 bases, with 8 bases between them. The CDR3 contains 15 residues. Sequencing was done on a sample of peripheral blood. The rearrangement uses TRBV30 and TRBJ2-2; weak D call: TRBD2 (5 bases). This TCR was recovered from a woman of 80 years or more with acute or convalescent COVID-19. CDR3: CAWSVQAANTGELFF. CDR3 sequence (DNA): TGTGCCTGGAGTGTACAAGCGGCGAACACCGGGGAGCTGTTTTTT.